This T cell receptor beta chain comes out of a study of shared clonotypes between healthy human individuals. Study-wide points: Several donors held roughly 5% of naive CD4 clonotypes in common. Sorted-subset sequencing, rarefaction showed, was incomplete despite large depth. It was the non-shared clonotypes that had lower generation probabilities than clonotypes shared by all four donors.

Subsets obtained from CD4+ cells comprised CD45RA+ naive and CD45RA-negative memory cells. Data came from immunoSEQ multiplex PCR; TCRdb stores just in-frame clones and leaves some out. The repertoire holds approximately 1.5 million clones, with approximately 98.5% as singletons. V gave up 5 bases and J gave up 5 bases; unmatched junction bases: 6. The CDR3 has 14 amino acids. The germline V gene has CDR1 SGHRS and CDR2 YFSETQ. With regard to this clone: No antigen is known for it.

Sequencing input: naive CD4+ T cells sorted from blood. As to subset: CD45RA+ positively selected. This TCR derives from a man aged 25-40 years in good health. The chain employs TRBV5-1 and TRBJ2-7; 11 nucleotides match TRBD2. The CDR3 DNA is TGCGCCAGCAGTTTGACTAGCGGGAACCACGAGCAGTACTTC. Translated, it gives CASSLTSGNHEQYF.